These 3 T cell receptor beta chains were all obtained from the same sample, sequenced in a study of blood T cell repertoires in COVID-19. Generated by immunoSEQ multiplex PCR, the TCRdb table keeps only in-frame clones and is missing some. In the table there are about 150,000 clones, roughly 88% of which are singletons. Material: peripheral blood. The receptors originated from a woman in her 50s with acute or convalescent COVID-19.

The chain carries TRBV3-1 (or the pseudogene TRBV3-2) and TRBJ1-6; D may be TRBD1 (6 bases). Germline V CDR1 and CDR2: LGHDT, YNNKEL (reference sequence). Trimming took off 6 bases at V and 10 bases at J, with 16 bases between the two ends. This CDR3 region has 14 residues. The CDR3 nucleotides are TGTGCCAGCAGATCCACAGGGTTTCAGTCACCCCTCCACTTT. Translated: CASRSTGFQSPLHF.

The chain employs TRBV6-6 and TRBJ2-7, with 7 bases aligning to TRBD1. CDR1 and CDR2 from the germline V gene are MNHNY and SVGAGI (reference sequence). After removal of 5 bases from V and 1 base from J, the junction contained 5 bases not matched to a gene. The CDR3 spans 14 residues. The CDR3 DNA reads as TGTGCCAGCAGTCAGGGACAGCAGTCCTACGAGCAGTACTTC. It yields the protein CASSQGQQSYEQYF.

The chain recombines TRBV2 with TRBJ1-1; D is perhaps TRBD1 (5 bases). The CDR3 covers 13 residues. Germline V gene sequence: CDR1 SNHLY, CDR2 FYNNEI. The ends were cut back, 7 bases at V and 4 bases at J, with 13 bases in the middle. The CDR3: CASTRRGITEAFF. DNA of the CDR3: TGTGCCAGCACGAGAAGGGGCATCACTGAAGCTTTCTTT.